The table lists the clone carrying this T cell receptor beta chain with a count of one. This specimen belongs to a study of blood T cell repertoires in COVID-19. The repertoire was sequenced with immunoSEQ multiplex PCR; TCRdb's copy has only in-frame clones and lacks some. The table includes some 220,000 clones, around four fifths detected once. With 0 bases clipped from V and 2 bases from J, the junction kept 5 bases outside the gene matches. Per the germline V gene, CDR1 is LGHDT and CDR2 is YNNKEL (reference sequence). CDR3 length: 16 residues. This chain connects TRBV3-1 (or the pseudogene TRBV3-2) to TRBJ2-7; TRBD2 aligns across 9 bases. The TCR was taken from a man aged 50-59 years with acute or convalescent COVID-19. Sequences were obtained from peripheral blood. CDR3 sequence: CASSQDSGSSAYEQYF. DNA for the CDR3: TGTGCCAGCAGCCAAGATAGCGGGAGTAGCGCCTACGAGCAGTACTTC.